Listed here are 19 T cell receptor beta chains from one sample, sequenced in a study of cytomegalovirus exposure and HLA in healthy donors. Researchers ran the PCR with 60 Vbeta and 13 Jbeta primers. TCRdb's table, derived via immunoSEQ multiplex PCR, lists solely in-frame clones and lacks some. Of about 99,000 clones in the sample, approximately 76% were seen once. The sequenced sample consisted of PBMCs. The receptors come from a woman aged 18-30 years in good health and CMV-seropositive.

The chain carries TRBV28 and TRBJ2-5, with TRBD2 identical over 10 bases. Per the germline V gene, CDR1 is MDHEN and CDR2 is SYDVKM. CDR3 length: 15 residues. V dropped 1 base and J dropped 6; count of bases not matched to a gene: 5. In DNA, the CDR3 is TGTGCCAGCAGTTTATCACTAGCGGGGAGGCAGACCCAGTACTTC. Residues: CASSLSLAGRQTQYF. The full variable domain, with the rest looked up from reference TRBV28 and TRBJ2-5, is DVKVTQSSRYLVKRTGEKVFLECVQDMDHENMFWYRQDPGLGLRLIYFSYDVKMKEKGDIPEGYSVSREKKERFSLILESASTNQTSMYLCASSLSLAGRQTQYFGPGTRLLVL.

This clone was detected only once. The V and J genes are TRBV5-6 and TRBJ2-7; 9 nucleotides line up with TRBD2. From germline, CDR1 is SGHDT and CDR2 YYEEEE. V gave up 0 bases and J gave up 9 bases; unmatched junction bases: 13. This CDR3 has 16 amino acids. In DNA, the CDR3 is TGTGCCAGCAGCTTGGCCGGCGGACTAGCGTTATTTGTGCAGTACTTC. Translation: CASSLAGGLALFVQYF.

This chain links TRBV18 with TRBJ1-5; 9 bases align to TRBD1. CDR1 and CDR2 from the germline V gene are KGHSH and LQKENI. The CDR3 is made up of 14 amino acids. Losses at the gene ends were 3 bases for V and 8 bases for J; bases not matched to a gene: 5. The CDR3 spells CASSPGQGLEPQHF. DNA for the CDR3: TGTGCCAGCTCACCCGGACAGGGGCTTGAGCCCCAGCATTTT. The full variable domain, completed using reference TRBV18 and TRBJ1-5, is NAGVMQNPRHLVRRRGQEARLRCSPMKGHSHVYWYRQLPEEGLKFMVYLQKENIIDESGMPKERFSAEFPKEGPSILRIQQVVRGDSAAYFCASSPGQGLEPQHFGDGTRLSIL.

The genes are TRBV5-1 and TRBJ2-5, with D perhaps matching TRBD2 (7 bases). CDR1 is SGHRS, CDR2 YFSETQ, per germline. V was clipped by 5 bases and J by 3 bases, with 14 bases between them. This CDR3 spans 14 amino acids. Here the CDR3 reads CASRWGGQKETQYF. The CDR3 nucleotides are TGCGCCAGCAGATGGGGGGGACAAAAAGAGACCCAGTACTTC. Using reference TRBV5-1 and TRBJ2-5 for the parts outside the CDR3, the full variable domain is KAGVTQTPRYLIKTRGQQVTLSCSPISGHRSVSWYQQTPGQGLQFLFEYFSETQRNKGNFPGRFSGRQFSNSRSEMNVSTLELGDSALYLCASRWGGQKETQYFGPGTRLLVL.

The chain recombines TRBV5-4 with TRBJ1-2; 7 nucleotides agree with TRBD1. Germline loops: CDR1 SGHNT, CDR2 YYREEE (reference sequence). The CDR3 is 14 amino acids. Trimming at V came to 1 base and at J to 4 bases, leaving 4 bases not matched to a gene. CDR3 residues: CASSLKTGIYGYTF. CDR3 coding DNA: TGTGCCAGCAGCTTGAAGACAGGGATCTATGGCTACACCTTC.

CDR3: CASSWGQGRSYEQYF. The CDR3 coding sequence is TGTGCCAGCAGCTGGGGACAGGGGCGCTCCTACGAGCAGTACTTC. The genes are TRBV7-2 and TRBJ2-7, with 10 bases lining up with TRBD1. This CDR3 contains 15 residues. CDR1 is SGHTA and CDR2 is FQGNSA in the germline V gene. V trimming: 4 bases; J trimming: 0 bases; junction bases outside the gene matches: 3.

This chain uses TRBV4-1 with TRBJ2-1; D gene unclear. Trimming pared 0 bases from V and 0 bases from J, leaving 12 bases between. The CDR3 loop spans 17 amino acids. Looked up from germline, CDR1 is MGHRA and CDR2 is YSYEKL. CDR3 loop: CASSQDRGRSSYNEQFF. For the CDR3, the DNA is TGCGCCAGCAGCCAAGACCGCGGCCGGAGCTCCTACAATGAGCAGTTCTTC.

V is TRBV18 and J is TRBJ2-7, with a weak D call TRBD1 (6 bases). Between the trimmed V and J ends, which lost 4 bases and 2 bases, there was a span of 12 bases. Germline assignment: CDR1 KGHSH and CDR2 LQKENI. This CDR3 comprises 14 residues. The CDR3 spells CASSLGDTTYEQYF. The CDR3, as DNA: TGTGCCAGCTCACTAGGGGACACTACCTACGAGCAGTACTTC.

This clone has just a few counts. The V gene is TRBV28, the J gene TRBJ1-2; D remains ambiguous. In germline, CDR1 is MDHEN, CDR2 SYDVKM. CDR3 size: 14 residues. With 4 bases removed from V and 8 bases from J, the gap between germline ends came to 17 bases. CDR3 amino acids: CASSSITPLRGYTF. The CDR3 DNA reads as TGTGCCAGCAGTTCAATTACACCTTTGCGGGGCTACACCTTC.

V and J are TRBV6-1 and TRBJ1-3; no firm D call. Germline V gene sequence: CDR1 MNHNS, CDR2 SASEGT. The CDR3 consists of 14 residues. Trimming shortened V by 2 bases and J by 0 bases, and 5 bases separated the two germline ends. CDR3 amino acids: CASSEFSSGNTIYF. In nucleotides, the CDR3 is TGTGCCAGCAGTGAATTCAGCTCTGGAAACACCATATATTTT.

V is TRBV30 and J is TRBJ2-3, with a tentative D call TRBD2 (6 bases). The CDR3 sequence is 13 residues long. V was trimmed by 2 bases and J by 4 bases, leaving 10 bases between them. In germline, CDR1 is GTSNPN, CDR2 SVGIG (reference sequence). CDR3 nucleotides: TGTGCCTGGAGTTTATGGGAGGCAGATACGCAGTATTTT. It codes for CAWSLWEADTQYF.

The gene calls are TRBV5-1 and TRBJ2-1, with a tentative D call TRBD2 (6 bases). Germline V gene data show CDR1 as SGHRS and CDR2 as YFSETQ. The CDR3 contains 13 residues. Trimming left V 3 bases short and J 9 bases short, with 13 bases between. The chain's CDR3 is CASSSPGGTEQFF. The CDR3 region has the DNA TGCGCCAGCAGCTCCCCAGGCGGGACTGAGCAGTTCTTC.

This clone has just one count. The CDR3 DNA reads as TGTGCCAGCAGACCCGGACAGGGAAGGCAGCAGTACTTC. Amino acids: CASRPGQGRQQYF. The genes are TRBV6-5 and TRBJ2-7, with 8 bases lining up with TRBD1. Germline V gene data show CDR1 as MNHEY and CDR2 as SVGAGI. This CDR3 is 13 amino acids long. The trim removed 6 bases at V and 8 bases at J, leaving 9 bases unmatched.

The gene calls are TRBV7-9 and TRBJ1-2; D perhaps matches TRBD1 (5 bases). The CDR3 contains 12 residues. Germline lookup yields CDR1 SEHNR and CDR2 FQNEAQ (reference sequence). Trimming took 5 bases from V and 6 from J, leaving 10 bases between them. CDR3: CASSPSGHGYTF. CDR3 bases: TGTGCCAGCAGCCCATCAGGGCATGGCTACACCTTC.

The chain's CDR3 is CAWSGRLDTQYF. The CDR3 nucleotides read TGTGCCTGGAGTGGCAGGCTGGATACGCAGTATTTT. V and J are TRBV30 and TRBJ2-3; D not resolved. V lost 1 base, J lost 6 bases, and 8 bases lay in between. The CDR3 runs 12 residues. CDR1 GTSNPN and CDR2 SVGIG come from the germline V gene (reference sequence). The full variable domain, its missing parts supplied by reference TRBV30 and TRBJ2-3, is SQTIHQWPATLVQPVGSPLSLECTVEGTSNPNLYWYRQAAGRGLQLLFYSVGIGQISSEVPQNLSASRPQDRQFILSSKKLLLSDSGFYLCAWSGRLDTQYFGPGTRLTVL.

The V gene is TRBV7-9, the J gene TRBJ2-5; TRBD2 matches 11 bases. V was pared by 5 bases and J by 4 bases, with 6 bases of the junction left unmatched. Germline assignment: CDR1 SEHNR and CDR2 FQNEAQ (reference sequence). There are 15 residues in the CDR3. This CDR3 reads CASSLLAGDGETQYF. DNA for the CDR3: TGTGCCAGCAGCCTACTAGCGGGAGATGGAGAGACCCAGTACTTC.

This chain links TRBV30 with TRBJ2-5; 8 nucleotides align to TRBD1. Germline values: CDR1 GTSNPN, CDR2 SVGIG (reference sequence). The V segment lost 2 bases and the J segment 1 base; nucleotides outside the gene matches: 3. The CDR3 covers 14 residues. CDR3 sequence reads: CAWSTGTGQETQYF. CDR3 nucleotide sequence: TGTGCCTGGAGTACCGGGACAGGCCAAGAGACCCAGTACTTC.

The V call is TRBV4-1, the J call TRBJ2-3; 8 positions match TRBD2. The V segment lost 4 bases and the J segment 10 bases; nucleotides outside the gene matches: 13. The CDR3 runs 15 residues. Germline CDR1 MGHRA, CDR2 YSYEKL. The CDR3 sequence: CASSPRLAGRGAQYF. CDR3 coding DNA: TGCGCCAGCAGCCCTCGGCTAGCGGGTCGGGGAGCGCAGTATTTT.

In DNA form, the CDR3 reads TGTGCCAGCAGCTTAGCGGGGACTAGCGGACCCAGCTCCTACAATGAGCAGTTCTTC. Its translation: CASSLAGTSGPSSYNEQFF. V is TRBV11-1 and J is TRBJ2-1; 11 nucleotides line up with TRBD2. This CDR3 has 19 residues. Germline CDR1 reads SGHAT; CDR2 reads FQDESV (reference sequence). After removal of 0 bases from V and 0 bases from J, the junction contained 7 bases not matched to a gene.